This T cell receptor (beta chain) originates from a study of T-cell memory formation after mild COVID-19. Study-level information: Clusters were largely donor specific.

This clonotype has just a few counts. Its antigen remains unknown. After 5'RACE with constant-segment primers, TCR alpha and TCR beta cDNA libraries carrying sample barcodes and UMIs were obtained. TCRdb reprocessed the 5' RACE reads with MiXCR, giving one entry per CDR3 protein. The sample has some 320,000 distinct CDR3 sequences, roughly an eighth seen once. V lost 3 bases, J lost 6 bases, and 17 bases lay in between. Germline V gene sequence: CDR1 KGHSH, CDR2 LQKENI. The CDR3 is 15 amino acids. Broader study findings: Those CD4+ clones that contracted were mainly in CM and EM (CD8+ ones in EMRA).

The clonotype originates from a man between 18 and 29 years old who had mild COVID-19 (a few samples of this study predate the infection). Cell type and time point are not known. V is TRBV18 and J is TRBJ1-1; D perhaps matches TRBD1 (6 bases). Sequences were obtained from PBMCs or a T cell subset sorted from them (not recorded which). The CDR3 region is CASSPTSDSTSEAFF. CDR3 coding DNA: TGTGCCAGCTCACCCACTTCGGACAGTACCTCTGAAGCTTTCTTT.